This T cell receptor (beta chain) comes out of a study of cytomegalovirus exposure and HLA in healthy donors. This CDR3 contains 15 residues. Germline V gene data show CDR1 as SSHAT and CDR2 as FNYEAQ (reference sequence). V shed 4 bases and J shed 5 bases, with 12 bases lying between them. Researchers ran the PCR with 60 Vbeta and 13 Jbeta primers. The assay was immunoSEQ multiplex PCR, and TCRdb's table has in-frame clones only and misses some. The data show around 130,000 clones, more than 60% seen once. This sequence originates from a male donor in good health and CMV-seronegative. The rearrangement links TRBV7-7 to TRBJ1-6, with D unresolved. Sample: PBMCs. This CDR3 is CASSSPTVDNSPLHF. CDR3 DNA sequence: TGTGCCAGCAGCTCTCCTACAGTAGATAATTCACCCCTCCACTTT.